The rows below give T cell receptor beta chains drawn from one sample of a study of blood T cell repertoires in COVID-19. The data were produced by immunoSEQ multiplex PCR, yet TCRdb's version contains in-frame clones alone and is incomplete. The sample yields about 220,000 clones, around 84% seen once. The sequenced sample was peripheral blood. These receptor sequences come from a woman in her sixties or seventies who had recovered from COVID-19. Both conserved end residues are part of each CDR3. The order of the fields is CDR3 protein, CDR3 DNA, V gene, J gene, D gene, clone size, CDR3 length. A D gene is named only where the DNA matches it firmly. Where a row states a size, it is once, few, many or the class of an expanded clone; other rows omit it.

CASSPIRQGAQTDTQYF	TGTGCCAGCAGCCCCATCCGACAGGGGGCGCAAACAGATACGCAGTATTTT	TRBV11-2	TRBJ2-3	TRBD1	-	17
CASSPGTDPTEAFF	TGTGCCAGCTCACCCGGGACAGACCCCACTGAAGCTTTCTTT	TRBV18	TRBJ1-1	TRBD1	-	14
CASSLGQGTSPLHF	TGTGCCAGCAGCTTGGGCCAGGGAACATCACCCCTCCACTTT	TRBV5-4	TRBJ1-6	-	-	14
CASSPRLWTGGTGELFF	TGTGCCAGCAGTCCGAGACTTTGGACAGGGGGCACCGGGGAGCTGTTTTTT	TRBV6-6	TRBJ2-2	TRBD1	-	17
CAWSGNSGGAFWDTQYF	TGTGCCTGGAGTGGGAATAGCGGGGGGGCCTTTTGGGATACGCAGTATTTT	TRBV30	TRBJ2-3	TRBD2	-	17
CASGLIPSSNEQFF	TGTGCTAGTGGTTTGATACCTAGCAGCAATGAGCAGTTCTTC	TRBV12-5	TRBJ2-1	-	-	14
CATSRVKGPNQPQHF	TGTGCCACCAGCAGAGTGAAGGGGCCAAATCAGCCCCAGCATTTT	TRBV15	TRBJ1-5	-	-	15
CASTRSPEAGNTIYF	TGTGCCAGCACCCGATCCCCAGAGGCTGGAAACACCATATATTTT	TRBV6-6	TRBJ1-3	-	few	15
CASSLRTSGGAYNEQFF	TGCGCCAGCAGCCTACGGACTAGCGGGGGGGCCTACAATGAGCAGTTCTTC	TRBV4-1	TRBJ2-1	TRBD2	-	17
CASSFRGWDEQFF	TGTGCCAGCAGTTTCAGGGGCTGGGATGAGCAGTTCTTC	TRBV27	TRBJ2-1	-	-	13
CASSSRRGNQETQYF	TGTGCCAGCAGCTCGCGAAGGGGGAACCAAGAGACCCAGTACTTC	TRBV7-9	TRBJ2-5	-	few	15
CASSVDGQGAPQHF	TGTGCCAGCAGCGTCGACGGACAAGGGGCGCCCCAGCATTTT	TRBV9	TRBJ1-5	-	few	14
CASNQVGGAQDTQYF	TGTGCCAGCAACCAGGTGGGGGGGGCCCAAGATACGCAGTATTTT	TRBV2	TRBJ2-3	-	-	15
CASSQTSGGVTDTQYF	TGTGCCAGCAGCCAAACTAGCGGGGGGGTCACAGATACGCAGTATTTT	TRBV14	TRBJ2-3	TRBD2	-	16
CSVREGGANVLTF	TGCAGCGTCCGGGAGGGTGGGGCCAACGTCCTGACTTTC	TRBV29-1	TRBJ2-6	TRBD2	-	13
CATSRAGGTTNEKLFF	TGTGCCACCAGCAGGGCAGGGGGAACGACTAATGAAAAACTGTTTTTT	TRBV15	TRBJ1-4	TRBD1	-	16
CASSVVGQTNYGYTF	TGTGCCAGCAGCGTAGTAGGACAGACTAACTATGGCTACACCTTC	TRBV9	TRBJ1-2	-	-	15
CASSGTGNQPQHF	TGTGCCAGCAGCGGGACAGGGAATCAGCCCCAGCATTTT	TRBV2	TRBJ1-5	TRBD1	once	13
CASSPGTGDNSPLHF	TGTGCCAGCAGCCCCGGGACAGGCGATAATTCACCCCTCCACTTT	TRBV11-3	TRBJ1-6	TRBD1	-	15
CASSPLLTRGTEAFF	TGTGCCAGCAGCCCCCTTTTAACCCGGGGCACTGAAGCTTTCTTT	TRBV6-5	TRBJ1-1	-	-	15
CASRPNPGVTSSGNTIYF	TGTGCCAGCCGCCCCAACCCCGGGGTGACAAGCTCTGGAAACACCATATATTTT	TRBV18	TRBJ1-3	-	-	18
CASIQMRGNIQYF	TGTGCCAGCATCCAGATGCGGGGAAACATTCAGTACTTC	TRBV6-6	TRBJ2-4	-	-	13
CASSLGQNYGYTF	TGCGCCAGCAGCTTGGGCCAGAACTATGGCTACACCTTC	TRBV5-1	TRBJ1-2	-	-	13
CSVPTGDGYEQYF	TGCAGCGTCCCGACAGGGGACGGCTACGAGCAGTACTTC	TRBV29-1	TRBJ2-7	TRBD1	-	13
CATTDSYSGNTIYF	TGTGCCACCACGGACAGTTACTCTGGAAACACCATATATTTT	TRBV7-2	TRBJ1-3	-	-	14
CSVDYRTSDNEQFF	TGCAGCGTTGATTATAGGACTAGCGACAATGAGCAGTTCTTC	TRBV29-1	TRBJ2-1	TRBD2	-	14
CASSQNREETQYF	TGTGCCAGCAGCCAGAACAGGGAGGAGACCCAGTACTTC	TRBV3-1/TRBV3-2	TRBJ2-5	-	once	13
CASSYAGVGDTQYF	TGCGCCAGCAGTTACGCAGGGGTGGGAGATACGCAGTATTTT	TRBV5-1	TRBJ2-3	-	-	14
CATSLTGGTGYTF	TGTGCCACCAGCCTGACAGGGGGAACTGGCTACACCTTC	TRBV15	TRBJ1-2	TRBD1	-	13
CASSYSRVYEQYF	TGTGCCAGCAGTTACTCGCGGGTCTACGAGCAGTACTTC	TRBV6-2/TRBV6-3	TRBJ2-7	-	once	13
CASSRLSYNEQFF	TGTGCCAGCAGCAGGCTATCCTACAATGAGCAGTTCTTC	TRBV12-3/TRBV12-4	TRBJ2-1	-	-	13
CAWSLRTGELFF	TGTGCCTGGAGTCTGAGGACCGGGGAGCTGTTTTTT	TRBV30	TRBJ2-2	-	-	12
CASSLDRGTDTQYF	TGTGCCAGCAGCTTAGATAGGGGGACAGATACGCAGTATTTT	TRBV7-6	TRBJ2-3	-	-	14
CASSERRDSGDYGYTF	TGTGCCAGCAGCGAACGTCGGGACTCCGGGGACTATGGCTACACCTTC	TRBV6-1	TRBJ1-2	-	-	16
CASSLAGQGSTGELFF	TGCGCCAGCAGCTTGGCGGGACAGGGAAGCACCGGGGAGCTGTTTTTT	TRBV5-1	TRBJ2-2	TRBD1	-	16
CASSEAASGDYEQYF	TGTGCCAGTAGTGAAGCGGCTAGCGGGGATTACGAGCAGTACTTC	TRBV19	TRBJ2-7	TRBD2	-	15
CASSFGQGGTEAFF	TGTGCCAGCAGCTTCGGACAGGGCGGCACTGAAGCTTTCTTT	TRBV7-2	TRBJ1-1	TRBD1	-	14
CASSLSVGRGYGYTF	TGTGCCAGCAGTTTATCGGTCGGCAGGGGATATGGCTACACCTTC	TRBV27	TRBJ1-2	-	-	15
CSVEDRVYEVGFGYTF	TGCAGCGTGGAAGACAGGGTCTACGAAGTAGGGTTCGGGTACACCTTC	TRBV29-1	TRBJ1-2	TRBD1	-	16
CASSLRRTGDNQPQHF	TGTGCCAGCAGCCTTCGTCGGACAGGAGACAATCAGCCCCAGCATTTT	TRBV7-8	TRBJ1-5	TRBD1	-	16
CATSSPPGVGYTF	TGTGCCACCAGCAGTCCCCCAGGGGTGGGCTACACCTTC	TRBV15	TRBJ1-2	-	-	13